This TCR beta chain appears in the sequencing data of a study of graft-versus-host responses after intestinal transplantation. The wider study: Recipients got multivisceral, liver-intestinal, or isolated intestinal transplants. Every recipient had anti-thymocyte globulin induction and two to four years of tacrolimus plus steroids. General study points: Researchers found peak circulating GvH clone levels linked to early post-transplant HvG declines. Investigators detected GvH clones in recipient marrow, with some emerging earlier in ileum or blood.

Notes on this clone: Its antigen is not identified.

Generated by immunoSEQ multiplex PCR, the TCRdb table keeps only in-frame clones and is missing some. The table includes about 93,000 clones, over 80% detected once. Sequenced material: unstimulated CD8+ T cells sorted from spleen or lymph node cells, taken before intestinal transplant. This receptor was taken from a human donor who received an intestinal transplant.

CDR3 region: CASSLMLDPGGGGRLYF. The CDR3 bases are TGTGCCAGCAGCTTAATGCTAGATCCGGGAGGGGGGGGGCGCTTGTACTTC. The chain joins TRBV11-2 to TRBJ2-7; 8 bases match TRBD2. With 2 bases clipped from V and 12 bases from J, the junction kept 21 bases outside the gene matches. CDR3 size: 17 residues. Germline V gene sequence: CDR1 SGHAT, CDR2 FQNNGV. The full variable domain, completed using reference TRBV11-2 and TRBJ2-7, is EAGVAQSPRYKIIEKRQSVAFWCNPISGHATLYWYQQILGQGPKLLIQFQNNGVVDDSQLPKDRFSAERLKGVDSTLKIQPAKLEDSAVYLCASSLMLDPGGGGRLYFGPGTRLTVT.